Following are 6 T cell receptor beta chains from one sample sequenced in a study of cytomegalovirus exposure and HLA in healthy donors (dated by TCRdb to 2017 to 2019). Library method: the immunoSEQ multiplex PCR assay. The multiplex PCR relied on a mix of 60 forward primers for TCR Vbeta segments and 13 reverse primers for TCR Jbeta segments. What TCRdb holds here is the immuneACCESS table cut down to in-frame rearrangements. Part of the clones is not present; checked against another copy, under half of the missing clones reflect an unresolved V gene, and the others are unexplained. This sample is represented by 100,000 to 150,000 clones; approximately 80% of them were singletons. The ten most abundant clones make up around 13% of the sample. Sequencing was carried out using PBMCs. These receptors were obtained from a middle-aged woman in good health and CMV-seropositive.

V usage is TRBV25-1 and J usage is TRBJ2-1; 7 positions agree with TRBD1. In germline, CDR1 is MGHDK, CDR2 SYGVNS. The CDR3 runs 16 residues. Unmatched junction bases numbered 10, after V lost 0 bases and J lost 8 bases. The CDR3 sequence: CASSEYGNRGWDEQFF. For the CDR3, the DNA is TGTGCCAGCAGTGAATATGGCAACAGGGGTTGGGATGAGCAGTTCTTC.

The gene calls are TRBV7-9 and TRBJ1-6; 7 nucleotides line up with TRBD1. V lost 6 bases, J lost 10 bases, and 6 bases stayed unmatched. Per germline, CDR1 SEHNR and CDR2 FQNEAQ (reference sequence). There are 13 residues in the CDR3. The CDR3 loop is CASSFQGESPLHF. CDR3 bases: TGTGCCAGCAGTTTCCAGGGGGAATCACCCCTCCACTTT.

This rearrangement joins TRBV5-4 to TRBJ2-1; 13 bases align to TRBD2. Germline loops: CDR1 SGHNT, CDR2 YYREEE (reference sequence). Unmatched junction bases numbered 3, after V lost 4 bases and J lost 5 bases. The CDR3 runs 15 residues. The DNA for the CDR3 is TGTGCCAGCAGCACCGGGACTAGCGGGAACAATGAGCAGTTCTTC. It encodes CASSTGTSGNNEQFF.

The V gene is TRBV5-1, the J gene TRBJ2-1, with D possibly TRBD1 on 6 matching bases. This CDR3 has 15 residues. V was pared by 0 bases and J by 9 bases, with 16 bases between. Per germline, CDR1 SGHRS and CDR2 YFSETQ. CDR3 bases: TGCGCCAGCAGCTTGGAATCGATCAGCAGGGGTGAGCAGTTCTTC. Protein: CASSLESISRGEQFF.

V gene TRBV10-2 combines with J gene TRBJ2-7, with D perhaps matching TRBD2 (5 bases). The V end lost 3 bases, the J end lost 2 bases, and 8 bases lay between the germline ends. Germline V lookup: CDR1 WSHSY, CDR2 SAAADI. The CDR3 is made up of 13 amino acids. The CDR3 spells CASSDSGTYEQYF. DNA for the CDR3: TGCGCCAGCAGTGATTCGGGGACCTACGAGCAGTACTTC.

The CDR3 here is CASSLPGIPFYEQYF. For the CDR3, the DNA is TGTGCCAGCAGCTTACCGGGAATCCCGTTTTACGAGCAGTACTTC. The chain combines TRBV7-9 with TRBJ2-7; D is possibly TRBD2 (5 bases). The CDR3 spans 15 residues. CDR1 and CDR2 from the germline V gene are SEHNR and FQNEAQ (reference sequence). Trimming took off 2 bases at V and 4 bases at J, with 15 bases between the two ends.